The next 27 T cell receptor beta chains were all read from a single sample in a study of T cell responses to AZD1222 COVID-19 vaccine listed by TCRdb under 2021. This sample's time point label indicates: baseline before first vaccination. Receptors were amplified or captured by the immunoSEQ multiplex PCR assay. The immuneACCESS repertoire file appears here via TCRdb, limited to in-frame rearrangements. These files lack a portion of the clones; in checked studies, under half of the deficit traces to unresolved V genes, and the cause of the others is not known. The sample data list 130,000 or so clones, and 89% of these were observed just once. The top ten clones comprise 2.9% of the sample. This material consisted of peripheral blood, taken on day 0 of AZD1222 vaccination. The origin of the receptors is an adult in good health.

The chain employs TRBV9 and TRBJ2-7; D perhaps matches TRBD1 (6 bases). The germline CDR1 and CDR2 sequences are SGDLS and YYNGEE. CDR3 length: 19 amino acids. Trimming shortened V by 0 bases and J by 3 bases, and 25 bases separated the two germline ends. The DNA of the CDR3 is TGTGCCAGCAGCGTAGCTATTGGGACATACGCCGACTGGAACTACGAGCAGTACTTC. Its protein product is CASSVAIGTYADWNYEQYF.

The genes are TRBV19 and TRBJ2-2; no clear D gene. CDR3 length: 14 amino acids. Trimming left V 3 bases short and J 1 base short, with 6 bases between. Germline lookup yields CDR1 LNHDA and CDR2 SQIVND (reference sequence). CDR3 loop: CASSISRNTGELFF. For the CDR3, the DNA is TGTGCCAGTAGTATCTCCAGGAACACCGGGGAGCTGTTTTTT.

The chain combines TRBV24-1 with TRBJ2-3; D not certain. Trimming took off 5 bases at V and 0 bases at J, with 5 bases between the two ends. The CDR3 covers 13 residues. Germline V gene sequence: CDR1 KGHDR, CDR2 SFDVKD. The CDR3 sequence: CATSVGSTDTQYF. The CDR3 nucleotides are TGTGCCACCAGTGTGGGGAGCACAGATACGCAGTATTTT.

The chain carries TRBV2 and TRBJ2-1; perhaps TRBD2 as D (6 bases). This CDR3 has 14 amino acids. Trimming left V 6 bases short and J 7 bases short, with 16 bases between. Germline V gene lookup returns CDR1 SNHLY and CDR2 FYNNEI. DNA of the CDR3: TGTGCCAGCAGCGGGGGAATAGGCCCGAATGAGCAGTTCTTC. As protein: CASSGGIGPNEQFF.

The chain is built from TRBV11-2 and TRBJ2-2, with D hard to call. Trimming shortened V by 1 base and J by 2 bases, and 11 bases separated the two germline ends. The CDR3 consists of 16 residues. Germline V CDR1 and CDR2: SGHAT, FQNNGV. CDR3 DNA sequence: TGTGCCAGCAGCTTAGGAAGTCCAAAAAACACCGGGGAGCTGTTTTTT. This encodes CASSLGSPKNTGELFF.

This chain links TRBV6-2 or TRBV6-3 with TRBJ1-5; D not certain. Germline CDR1 and CDR2: MNHEY and SVGEGT. V dropped 5 bases and J dropped 1 base, with 15 bases sitting between them. This CDR3 region has 16 residues. CDR3 loop: CASSPSLGGSNQPQHF. CDR3 nucleotide sequence: TGTGCCAGCAGTCCAAGTTTAGGAGGGAGCAATCAGCCCCAGCATTTT.

This clone occurred once. The rearrangement links TRBV10-3 to TRBJ2-2; 7 positions agree with TRBD2. CDR3 length: 13 residues. From germline, CDR1 is ENHRY and CDR2 SYGVKD. Unmatched junction bases numbered 1, after V lost 4 bases and J lost 5 bases. CDR3 sequence (DNA): TGTGCCATCAGTGTGGGGGGGACCGGGGAGCTGTTTTTT. The encoded protein is CAISVGGTGELFF.

The rearrangement links TRBV28 to TRBJ2-1; D gene unclear. V shed 6 bases and J shed 7 bases, with 10 bases lying between them. Germline V lookup: CDR1 MDHEN, CDR2 SYDVKM. The CDR3 is 12 residues long. The CDR3 protein is CASRVGWNEQFF. DNA for the CDR3: TGTGCCAGCAGAGTGGGTTGGAATGAGCAGTTCTTC.

This rearrangement joins TRBV4-1 to TRBJ2-7; perhaps TRBD1 as D (6 bases). V gave up 4 bases and J gave up 2 bases, with 12 bases separating them. The CDR3 is 14 amino acids. CDR1 MGHRA and CDR2 YSYEKL come from the germline V gene. The CDR3, as DNA: TGCGCCAGCAGCCTCTTCGGACAGACCTACGAGCAGTACTTC. This sequence encodes CASSLFGQTYEQYF.

The chain joins TRBV6-6 to TRBJ2-7; TRBD2 matches at 15 bases. Germline V gene sequence: CDR1 MNHNY, CDR2 SVGAGI (reference sequence). The CDR3 spans 15 residues. With V trimmed by 7 bases and J by 5 bases, 6 bases remained unmatched. The CDR3 spells CASIGTSGRTHEQYF. The CDR3 DNA reads TGTGCCAGCATCGGGACTAGCGGGAGGACCCACGAGCAGTACTTC.

This chain links TRBV18 with TRBJ1-5; 8 bases agree with TRBD1. Germline CDR1 and CDR2: KGHSH and LQKENI. CDR3 length: 16 residues. V shed 3 bases and J 2 bases; nucleotides not matched to a gene: 6. The CDR3: CASSPRQGSGNQPQHF. The CDR3 DNA reads TGTGCCAGCTCACCGAGACAGGGGTCTGGCAATCAGCCCCAGCATTTT. The complete variable domain, with remaining parts taken from reference TRBV18 and TRBJ1-5, reads NAGVMQNPRHLVRRRGQEARLRCSPMKGHSHVYWYRQLPEEGLKFMVYLQKENIIDESGMPKERFSAEFPKEGPSILRIQQVVRGDSAAYFCASSPRQGSGNQPQHFGDGTRLSIL.

The V call is TRBV7-2, the J call TRBJ1-2; tentatively, D is TRBD1 (5 bases). The V end lost 5 bases, the J end lost 2 bases, and 12 bases lay between the germline ends. Germline lookup yields CDR1 SGHTA and CDR2 FQGNSA. The CDR3 loop spans 14 amino acids. CDR3 amino acids: CASSPGGANYGYTF. Here the CDR3 DNA reads TGTGCCAGCAGCCCCGGAGGGGCGAACTATGGCTACACCTTC. The complete variable domain, with remaining parts taken from reference TRBV7-2 and TRBJ1-2, reads GAGVSQSPSNKVTEKGKDVELRCDPISGHTALYWYRQSLGQGLEFLIYFQGNSAPDKSGLPSDRFSAERTGGSVSTLTIQRTQQEDSAVYLCASSPGGANYGYTFGSGTRLTVV.

This clone was seen only a few times. This sequence joins TRBV27 and TRBJ1-4; TRBD1 is a possible D gene (6 bases). V was trimmed by 2 bases and J by 8 bases, leaving 12 bases between them. The germline V gene has CDR1 MNHEY and CDR2 SMNVEV (reference sequence). The CDR3 covers 14 residues. The CDR3 loop is CASSLHRETEKLFF. CDR3 nucleotides: TGTGCCAGCAGTTTACACAGGGAAACCGAAAAACTGTTTTTT.

J is TRBJ1-2 and V is TRBV5-1; D is perhaps TRBD1 (5 bases). Germline loops: CDR1 SGHRS, CDR2 YFSETQ. Trimming left V 0 bases short and J 5 bases short, with 14 bases between. CDR3 size: 15 residues. The CDR3 loop is CASSLVPGPQYGYTF. The CDR3 DNA reads TGCGCCAGCAGCTTGGTCCCAGGGCCGCAATATGGCTACACCTTC.

The chain links TRBV5-6 to TRBJ2-5, with 8 bases identical to TRBD2. The CDR3 is 14 residues long. Germline CDR1 is SGHDT and CDR2 is YYEEEE. Trimming at V came to 3 bases and at J to 7 bases, leaving 8 bases not matched to a gene. DNA for the CDR3: TGTGCCAGCAGCTCCTTAGCGGGGCCAGGGACCCAGTACTTC. This translates into CASSSLAGPGTQYF.

This clone has more than one count but fewer than ten. J is TRBJ2-7 and V is TRBV6-2 or TRBV6-3, with D perhaps matching TRBD1 or TRBD2 (5 bases each). From germline, CDR1 is MNHEY and CDR2 SVGEGT. V was pared by 6 bases and J by 3 bases, with 15 bases between. The length of the CDR3 is 14 residues. CDR3 sequence: CASRPSGTGYEQYF. The CDR3 DNA is TGTGCCAGCAGACCTTCAGGGACGGGCTACGAGCAGTACTTC.

The chain joins TRBV14 to TRBJ2-2, with D maybe TRBD2 (6 bases). Looked up from germline, CDR1 is SGHDN and CDR2 is FVKESK. V dropped 4 bases and J dropped 6 bases, with 21 bases sitting between them. The CDR3 is 17 residues long. CDR3 DNA sequence: TGTGCCAGCAGCCGCGGGGTGGCAGGCCGAGGGGCCGGGGAGCTGTTTTTT. Protein sequence: CASSRGVAGRGAGELFF.

The J gene is TRBJ2-1, the V gene TRBV11-3; possibly TRBD2 for D (5 bases). Germline-derived CDR1 and CDR2 are SGHNT and YENEEA. The CDR3 totals 14 residues. Between the trimmed V and J ends, which lost 3 bases and 0 bases, there was a span of 6 bases. The chain's CDR3 is CASSLRASYNEQFF. In nucleotides, the CDR3 is TGTGCCAGCAGCTTGCGGGCCTCCTACAATGAGCAGTTCTTC.

J is TRBJ2-3 and V is TRBV10-3; D may be TRBD2 (5 bases). CDR1 and CDR2 (germline): ENHRY, SYGVKD. V shed 2 bases and J shed 7 bases, with 19 bases lying between them. The CDR3 consists of 16 residues. CDR3 nucleotide sequence: TGTGCCATCAGTGAGGAGTCTAGCCTTATGGCTAATACGCAGTATTTT. Its protein is CAISEESSLMANTQYF.

This clone was seen a few times. The chain carries TRBV19 and TRBJ1-5; D ambiguous. Between the trimmed V and J ends, which lost 1 base and 2 bases, there was a span of 21 bases. Germline V lookup: CDR1 LNHDA, CDR2 SQIVND (reference sequence). CDR3 length: 19 amino acids. The CDR3 sequence is CASSIGNSRPPVGNQPQHF. CDR3 bases: TGTGCCAGTAGTATAGGGAACAGCCGACCCCCGGTGGGCAATCAGCCCCAGCATTTT. The whole variable domain, filled in from reference TRBV19 and TRBJ1-5, reads DGGITQSPKYLFRKEGQNVTLSCEQNLNHDAMYWYRQDPGQGLRLIYYSQIVNDFQKGDIAEGYSVSREKKESFPLTVTSAQKNPTAFYLCASSIGNSRPPVGNQPQHFGDGTRLSIL.

This chain connects TRBV4-3 to TRBJ2-7; TRBD2 agrees at 7 bases. The trim removed 0 bases at V and 0 bases at J, leaving 5 bases unmatched. Germline V CDR1 and CDR2: LGHNA, YSLEER. CDR3 length: 16 amino acids. CDR3 amino acids: CASSQEAAGSSYEQYF. The CDR3 DNA sequence: TGCGCCAGCAGCCAAGAGGCAGCGGGAAGCTCCTACGAGCAGTACTTC.

V gene TRBV7-3 combines with J gene TRBJ2-7; D is undetermined. Germline CDR1 is SGHTA and CDR2 is FQGTGA. The CDR3 is 14 amino acids. Trimming cost V 2 bases and J 5 bases, with 13 bases left between them. The CDR3, as DNA: TGTGCCAGCAGCTTACAAGCCGGACCTCACGAGCAGTACTTC. It is translated as CASSLQAGPHEQYF.

This clone has ten or more counts. This sequence joins TRBV21-1 and TRBJ2-5; the table's TRBD1 call for D was not verified on the DNA. TRBV21-1 is given as a pseudogene. This CDR3 region has 15 residues. CDR3: CASSFPGQAQETQYF. The CDR3, as DNA: TGTGCCAGCAGCTTCCCGGGACAAGCCCAAGAGACCCAGTACTTC.

V is TRBV6-5 and J is TRBJ2-1; tentatively, D is TRBD2 (5 bases). The V end lost 6 bases, the J end lost 0 bases, and 12 bases lay between the germline ends. CDR1 and CDR2 from the germline V gene are MNHEY and SVGAGI. The CDR3 is made up of 15 amino acids. CDR3 in amino acids: CASSLDRGSYNEQFF. CDR3 coding DNA: TGTGCCAGCAGCCTCGATCGGGGCTCCTACAATGAGCAGTTCTTC.

The chain links TRBV15 to TRBJ2-3, with 7 bases identical to TRBD2. V gave up 3 bases and J gave up 0 bases; unmatched junction bases: 3. Germline V gene data show CDR1 as LNHNV and CDR2 as YYDKDF (reference sequence). The CDR3 consists of 15 residues. The CDR3, as DNA: TGTGCCACCAGCAGCGGGACTACAAGCACAGATACGCAGTATTTT. Translated, it gives CATSSGTTSTDTQYF.

The gene calls are TRBV15 and TRBJ2-7, with D possibly being TRBD1 (7 bases). The CDR3 is 14 amino acids. Germline CDR1 LNHNV, CDR2 YYDKDF (reference sequence). V dropped 1 base and J dropped 5 bases, with 12 bases sitting between them. For the CDR3, the DNA is TGTGCCACCAGCAGAGGTGGCAGGGGGGACGAGCAGTACTTC. Amino acids: CATSRGGRGDEQYF. The complete variable domain, with remaining parts taken from reference TRBV15 and TRBJ2-7, reads DAMVIQNPRYQVTQFGKPVTLSCSQTLNHNVMYWYQQKSSQAPKLLFHYYDKDFNNEADTPDNFQSRRPNTSFCFLDIRSPGLGDTAMYLCATSRGGRGDEQYFGPGTRLTVT.

This chain connects TRBV5-1 to TRBJ2-2; D not certain. Germline loops: CDR1 SGHRS, CDR2 YFSETQ. The CDR3 extends over 14 amino acids. The V gene lost 0 bases and the J gene lost 4 bases, with 7 bases spanning the gap. The CDR3 spells CASSLDGSTGELFF. CDR3 nucleotides: TGCGCCAGCAGCTTGGATGGGTCCACCGGGGAGCTGTTTTTT.